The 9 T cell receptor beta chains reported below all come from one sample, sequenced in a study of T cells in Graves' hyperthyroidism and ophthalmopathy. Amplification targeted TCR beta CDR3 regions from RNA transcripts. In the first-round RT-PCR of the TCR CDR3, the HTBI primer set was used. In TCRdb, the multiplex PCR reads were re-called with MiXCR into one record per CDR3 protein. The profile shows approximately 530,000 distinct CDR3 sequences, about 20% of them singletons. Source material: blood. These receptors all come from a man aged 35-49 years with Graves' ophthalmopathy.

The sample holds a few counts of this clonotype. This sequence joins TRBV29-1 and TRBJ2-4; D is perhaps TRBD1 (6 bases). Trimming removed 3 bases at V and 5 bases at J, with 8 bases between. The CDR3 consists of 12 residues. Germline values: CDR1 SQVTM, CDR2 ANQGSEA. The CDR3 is CSVDRGENIQYF. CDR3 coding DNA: TGCAGCGTTGACAGGGGAGAAAACATTCAGTACTTC.

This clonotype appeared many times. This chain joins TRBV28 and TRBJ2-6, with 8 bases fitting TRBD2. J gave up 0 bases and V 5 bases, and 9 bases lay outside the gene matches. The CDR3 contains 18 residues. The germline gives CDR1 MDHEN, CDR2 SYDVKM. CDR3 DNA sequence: TGTGCCAGCAGTCCACCGGGGGGGCTGGGCTCTGGGGCCAACGTCCTGACTTTC. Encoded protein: CASSPPGGLGSGANVLTF. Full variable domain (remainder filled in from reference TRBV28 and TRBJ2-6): DVKVTQSSRYLVKRTGEKVFLECVQDMDHENMFWYRQDPGLGLRLIYFSYDVKMKEKGDIPEGYSVSREKKERFSLILESASTNQTSMYLCASSPPGGLGSGANVLTFGAGSRLTVL.

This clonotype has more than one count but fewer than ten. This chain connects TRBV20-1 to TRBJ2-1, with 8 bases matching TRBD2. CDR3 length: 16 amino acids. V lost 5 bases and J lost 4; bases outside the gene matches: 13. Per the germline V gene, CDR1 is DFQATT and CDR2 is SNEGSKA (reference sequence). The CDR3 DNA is TGCAGTGCTCGAAAGGCGGGGACTAGGATTTACAATGAGCAGTTCTTC. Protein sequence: CSARKAGTRIYNEQFF.

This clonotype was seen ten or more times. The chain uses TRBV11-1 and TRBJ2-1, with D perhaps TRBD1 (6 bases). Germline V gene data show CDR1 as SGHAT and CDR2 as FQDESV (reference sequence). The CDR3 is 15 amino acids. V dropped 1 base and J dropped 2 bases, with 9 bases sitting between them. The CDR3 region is CASSLGSGAYNEQFF. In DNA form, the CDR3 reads TGTGCCAGCAGCTTAGGGTCAGGGGCCTACAATGAGCAGTTCTTC.

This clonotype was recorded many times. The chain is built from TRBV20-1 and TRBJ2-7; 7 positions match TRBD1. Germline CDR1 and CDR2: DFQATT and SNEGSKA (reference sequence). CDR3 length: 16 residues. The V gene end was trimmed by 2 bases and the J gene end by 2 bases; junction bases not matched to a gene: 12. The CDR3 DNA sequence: TGCAGTGCTAGAAAATCCCTGGACAGGCCCACCTACGAGCAGTACTTC. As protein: CSARKSLDRPTYEQYF.

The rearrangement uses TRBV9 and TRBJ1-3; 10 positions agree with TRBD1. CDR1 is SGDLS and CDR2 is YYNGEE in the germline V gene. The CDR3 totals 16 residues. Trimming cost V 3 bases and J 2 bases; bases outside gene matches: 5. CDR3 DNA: TGTGCCAGCAGCGCCTGGACAGGGGGAACTGGAAACACCATATATTTT. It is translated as CASSAWTGGTGNTIYF.

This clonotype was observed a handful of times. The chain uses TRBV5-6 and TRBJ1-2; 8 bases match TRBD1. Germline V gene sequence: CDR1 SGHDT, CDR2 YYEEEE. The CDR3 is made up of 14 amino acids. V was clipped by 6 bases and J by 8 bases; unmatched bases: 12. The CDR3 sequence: CASTTYRTGTGYTF. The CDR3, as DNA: TGTGCCAGCACCACCTACAGGACAGGGACGGGCTACACCTTC. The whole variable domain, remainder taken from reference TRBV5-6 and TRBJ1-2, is DAGVTQSPTHLIKTRGQQVTLRCSPKSGHDTVSWYQQALGQGPQFIFQYYEEEERQRGNFPDRFSGHQFPNYSSELNVNALLLGDSALYLCASTTYRTGTGYTFGSGTRLTVV.

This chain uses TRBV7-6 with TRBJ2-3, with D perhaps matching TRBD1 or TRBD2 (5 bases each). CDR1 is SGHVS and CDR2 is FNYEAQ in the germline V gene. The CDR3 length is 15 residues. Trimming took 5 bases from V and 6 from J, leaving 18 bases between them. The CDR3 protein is CASSPQGGGDDTQYF. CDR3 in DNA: TGTGCCAGCAGCCCCCAAGGTGGGGGTGATGATACGCAGTATTTT.

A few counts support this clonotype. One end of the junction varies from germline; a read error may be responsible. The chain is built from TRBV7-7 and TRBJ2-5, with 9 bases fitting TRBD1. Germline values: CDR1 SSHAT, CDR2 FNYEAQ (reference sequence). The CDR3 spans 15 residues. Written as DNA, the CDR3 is TGTGCTAGCAGCTTAACAGGGGGCCGGCAAGAGACCCAGTACTTC. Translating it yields CASSLTGGRQETQYF.